The T cell receptor (beta chain) under discussion was sequenced for a study of shared clonotypes between healthy human individuals. Deletions cut 8 bases from V and 8 bases from J, with 13 bases between. CDR3 length: 12 amino acids. The germline CDR1 and CDR2 sequences are SNHLY and FYNNEI. Points on this clone: Its specificity is not known.

General study points: The study found lower generation probabilities in non-shared clonotypes than in those shared by all four donors. For sorted subsets, rarefaction showed incomplete sequencing despite large depth.

Measured with immunoSEQ multiplex PCR; TCRdb has only the in-frame clones, and not every one. The sample comprises millions of clones, around nine tenths of which are singletons, and around 0.15% rests with the top ten. Sequenced input: naive CD4+ T cells sorted from blood. Stated subset: CD45RA+ positively selected. The rearrangement uses TRBV2 and TRBJ2-1, with D perhaps matching TRBD2 (6 bases). The clonotype originates from a man aged 18 to 30 in good health. The CDR3, as DNA: TGTGCCAGCCGAACGGGGGTCCATGAGCAGTTCTTC. Translation gives CASRTGVHEQFF.